These T cell receptor beta chains were read from a single sample in a study of T cells in Graves' hyperthyroidism and ophthalmopathy. TCRdb re-called the multiplex PCR reads through MiXCR, storing one row per CDR3 protein. The sample lists hundreds of thousands of distinct CDR3 sequences; around 15% were seen once. The sequenced sample consisted of blood. These receptors all come from a woman in her 30s with Graves' hyperthyroidism. Each CDR3 is given with its conserved first and last residue. Fields, in order: V gene, J gene, CDR3 length, clone size, D gene, CDR3 protein, CDR3 DNA. D genes are given only for firm matches. Clone size appears in some rows only: once, few, many, or a class for an expanded clone.

>TRBV7-2|TRBJ2-2|16|NA|TRBD2
CASSPLGTRGTGELFF
TGTGCCAGCAGCCCACTCGGGACTAGGGGCACCGGGGAGCTGTTTTTT
>TRBV7-2|TRBJ1-5|14|NA|NA
CASSFGGRAQPQHF
TGTGCCAGCAGCTTCGGCGGCCGGGCTCAGCCCCAGCATTTT
>TRBV7-9|TRBJ2-1|15|few|NA
CASSLPLEQYNEQFF
TGTGCCAGCAGCTTACCCCTCGAACAATACAATGAGCAGTTCTTC
>TRBV27|TRBJ1-6|17|few|NA
CASSLRLKRVGNSPLHF
TGTGCCAGCAGTTTAAGGCTGAAGCGGGTGGGTAATTCACCCCTCCACTTT
>TRBV20-1|TRBJ2-1|15|many|TRBD2
CSAQRTSGNYNEQFF
TGCAGTGCCCAGAGGACTAGCGGGAATTACAATGAGCAGTTCTTC
>TRBV28|TRBJ2-3|15|few|TRBD1
CASSLPGGRPDTQYF
TGTGCCAGCAGTTTACCAGGGGGTCGGCCAGATACGCAGTATTTT
>TRBV3-1|TRBJ2-3|12|many|NA
CASSHSRYTQYF
TGTGCCAGCAGCCACAGTCGATATACGCAGTATTTT
>TRBV5-4|TRBJ1-4|14|NA|TRBD1
CASSQTGFQEKLFF
TGTGCCAGCAGCCAGACAGGGTTTCAGGAAAAACTGTTTTTT
>TRBV19|TRBJ1-1|12|NA|NA
CASVAANTEAFF
TGTGCCAGTGTCGCCGCAAACACTGAAGCTTTCTTT
>TRBV27|TRBJ1-5|15|NA|TRBD1
CASSPSGQGNQPQHF
TGTGCCAGCAGTCCCTCGGGACAGGGAAATCAGCCCCAGCATTTT